The 10 T cell receptor beta chains reported below all come from one sample, sequenced in a study of Graves' ophthalmopathy and Graves' hyperthyroidism. Beta-chain TCR CDR3 regions were amplified from RNA transcripts. Scientists carried out first-round RT-PCR using HTBI primers and then a second-round multiplex PCR. TCRdb redid the calling of the multiplex PCR reads with MiXCR, one entry per CDR3 protein. The table has about 620,000 distinct CDR3 sequences, about 20% seen once. The sample comprised peripheral blood. The receptors come from a woman between 18 and 29 years old with stable Graves' hyperthyroidism. Some clones in this sample may be carry-over from other donors' samples.

This clonotype was observed at least ten times. The V and J genes are TRBV16 and TRBJ1-5; D gene unclear. Per the germline V gene, CDR1 is KGHSY and CDR2 is FQNENV. The CDR3 is 13 residues long. V lost 4 bases, J lost 4 bases, and 8 bases lay in between. CDR3 nucleotide sequence: TGTGCCAGCAGCCGAGGCTTAAATCAGCCCCAGCATTTT. This sequence encodes CASSRGLNQPQHF.

This chain links TRBV30 with TRBJ1-3, with TRBD1 matching 7 bases. Germline-derived CDR1 and CDR2 are GTSNPN and SVGIG (reference sequence). After removal of 5 bases from V and 4 bases from J, the junction contained 8 bases not matched to a gene. CDR3 size: 14 residues. CDR3 loop: CAWDQGDFGNTIYF. CDR3 nucleotides: TGTGCCTGGGACCAGGGGGACTTCGGAAACACCATATATTTT.

This clonotype was observed many times. The chain employs TRBV6-2 or TRBV6-3 and TRBJ1-4; 10 bases align to TRBD1. This CDR3 spans 16 amino acids. V dropped 8 bases and J dropped 7; count of bases not matched to a gene: 13. Germline V gene lookup returns CDR1 MNHEY and CDR2 SVGEGT. CDR3 in DNA: TGTGCCAGCGTTGACAGGGGGCATTCTTCTGTTGAAAAACTGTTTTTT. Amino acid sequence: CASVDRGHSSVEKLFF.

Many counts were recorded for this clonotype. J is TRBJ1-1 and V is TRBV14, with TRBD1 matching over 8 bases. This CDR3 region has 19 residues. Germline values: CDR1 SGHDN, CDR2 FVKESK. With 5 bases clipped from V and 4 bases from J, the junction kept 21 bases outside the gene matches. CDR3 region: CASSLYSPLPGQETTEAFF. CDR3 sequence (DNA): TGTGCCAGCAGCTTATATAGCCCACTACCGGGACAGGAGACCACTGAAGCTTTCTTT. The full variable domain, its missing parts supplied by reference TRBV14 and TRBJ1-1, is EAGVTQFPSHSVIEKGQTVTLRCDPISGHDNLYWYRRVMGKEIKFLLHFVKESKQDESGMPNNRFLAERTGGTYSTLKVQPAELEDSGVYFCASSLYSPLPGQETTEAFFGQGTRLTVV.

This clonotype was seen ten or more times. The rearrangement uses TRBV29-1 and TRBJ2-7; D possibly matches TRBD1 or TRBD2 (5 bases each). CDR1 is SQVTM and CDR2 is ANQGSEA in the germline V gene. The V end was cut by 7 bases, the J end by 5 bases, with 12 bases between. The CDR3 is made up of 11 amino acids. The CDR3 region has the DNA TGCAGCGGGGGGAATCGTAACGAGCAGTACTTC. Encoded protein: CSGGNRNEQYF.

This clonotype has ten or more counts. The rearrangement uses TRBV6-5 and TRBJ1-5, with 8 bases that match TRBD1. The CDR3 is made up of 15 amino acids. Germline V gives CDR1 MNHEY, CDR2 SVGAGI. V was pared by 5 bases and J by 2 bases, with 5 bases of the junction left unmatched. CDR3 region: CASSTDRGGNQPQHF. DNA for the CDR3: TGTGCCAGCAGTACTGACAGGGGAGGCAATCAGCCCCAGCATTTT.

The chain couples TRBV5-1 to TRBJ2-7; D ambiguous. The CDR3 runs 14 residues. Germline assignment: CDR1 SGHRS and CDR2 YFSETQ. Trimming stripped 4 bases from V and 3 bases from J, with 14 bases between. Here the CDR3 DNA reads TGCGCCAGCAGCCCCGGGCAGGACCGCTACGAGCAGTACTTC. Amino acid sequence: CASSPGQDRYEQYF.

This clonotype was recorded a few times. Sequence at one end of the junction differs from germline and may be a read error. The chain is built from TRBV6-5 and TRBJ2-4; 7 bases are a match to TRBD2. The length of the CDR3 is 16 residues. Germline V gene sequence: CDR1 MNHEY, CDR2 SVGAGI. The CDR3 reads CASSYGGELAKNIKYF. DNA for the CDR3: TGTGCCAGCAGTTACGGGGGGGAACTAGCCAAAAACATTAAGTACTTC.

This clonotype was picked up many times. This chain joins TRBV5-1 and TRBJ2-7; no firm D call. In germline, CDR1 is SGHRS, CDR2 YFSETQ. Trimming removed 0 bases at V and 0 bases at J, with 16 bases between. The CDR3 is 17 residues long. The CDR3 loop is CASSLERPGYSSYEQYF. The CDR3 region has the DNA TGCGCCAGCAGCTTGGAACGTCCAGGTTACAGCTCCTACGAGCAGTACTTC. The full variable domain, rest sourced from reference TRBV5-1 and TRBJ2-7, is KAGVTQTPRYLIKTRGQQVTLSCSPISGHRSVSWYQQTPGQGLQFLFEYFSETQRNKGNFPGRFSGRQFSNSRSEMNVSTLELGDSALYLCASSLERPGYSSYEQYFGPGTRLTVT.

This clonotype was recorded at least ten times. The rearrangement links TRBV6-1 to TRBJ2-4; 7 nucleotides align to TRBD1. V shed 4 bases, J shed 9 bases, and the junction held 9 bases outside the gene matches. The CDR3 has 14 residues. Germline loops: CDR1 MNHNS, CDR2 SASEGT. The CDR3 DNA reads TGTGCCAGCAGTGTAGGGACAGCTCCTCCCATTCAGTACTTC. This sequence encodes CASSVGTAPPIQYF.